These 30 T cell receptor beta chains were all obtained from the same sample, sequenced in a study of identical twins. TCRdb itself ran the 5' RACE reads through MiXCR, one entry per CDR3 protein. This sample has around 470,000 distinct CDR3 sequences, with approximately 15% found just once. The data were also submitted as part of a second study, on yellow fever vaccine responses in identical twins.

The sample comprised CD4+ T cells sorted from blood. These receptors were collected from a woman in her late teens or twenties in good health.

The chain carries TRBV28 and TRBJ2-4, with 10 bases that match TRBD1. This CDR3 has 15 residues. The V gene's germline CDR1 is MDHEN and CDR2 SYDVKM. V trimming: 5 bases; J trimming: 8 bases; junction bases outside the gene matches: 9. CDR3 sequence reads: CASSAPGGQGHIQYF. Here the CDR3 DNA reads TGTGCCAGCAGTGCCCCCGGGGGACAGGGGCACATTCAGTACTTC.

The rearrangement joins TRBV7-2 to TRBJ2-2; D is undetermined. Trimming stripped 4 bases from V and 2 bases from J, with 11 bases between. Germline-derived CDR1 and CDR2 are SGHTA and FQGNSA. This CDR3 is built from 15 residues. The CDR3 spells CASSSPGPNTGELFF. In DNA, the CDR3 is TGTGCCAGCAGCTCCCCTGGGCCCAACACCGGGGAGCTGTTTTTT.

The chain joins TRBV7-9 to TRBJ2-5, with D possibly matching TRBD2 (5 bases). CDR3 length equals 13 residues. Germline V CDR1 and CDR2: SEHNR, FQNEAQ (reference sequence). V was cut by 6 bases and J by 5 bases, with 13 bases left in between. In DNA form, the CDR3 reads TGTGCCAGCAGACCCGAGGGTTGGGAGACCCAGTACTTC. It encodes CASRPEGWETQYF.

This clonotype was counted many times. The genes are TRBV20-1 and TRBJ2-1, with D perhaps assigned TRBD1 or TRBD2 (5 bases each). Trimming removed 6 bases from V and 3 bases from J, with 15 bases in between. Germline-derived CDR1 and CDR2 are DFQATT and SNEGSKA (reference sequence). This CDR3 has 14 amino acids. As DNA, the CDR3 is TGCAGTGCCCCGAGAGGGGCTAGCTACAATGAGCAGTTCTTC. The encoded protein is CSAPRGASYNEQFF.

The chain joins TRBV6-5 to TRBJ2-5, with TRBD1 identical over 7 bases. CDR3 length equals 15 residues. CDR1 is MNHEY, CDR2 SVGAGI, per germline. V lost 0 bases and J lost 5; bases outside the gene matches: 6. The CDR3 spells CASSYSNRGLETQYF. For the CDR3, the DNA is TGTGCCAGCAGTTACTCGAACAGGGGATTGGAGACCCAGTACTTC.

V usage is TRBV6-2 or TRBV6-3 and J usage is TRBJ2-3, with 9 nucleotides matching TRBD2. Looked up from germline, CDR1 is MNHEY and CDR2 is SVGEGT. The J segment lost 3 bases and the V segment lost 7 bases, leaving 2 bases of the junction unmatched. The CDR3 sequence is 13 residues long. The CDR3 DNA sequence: TGTGCCAGCAACCTAGCGGGAACAGATACGCAGTATTTT. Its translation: CASNLAGTDTQYF.

CDR3 residues: CSVDSGTVRDTQYF. The CDR3, as DNA: TGCAGCGTTGACTCCGGGACAGTGCGAGATACGCAGTATTTT. V usage is TRBV29-1 and J usage is TRBJ2-3; 7 bases line up with TRBD1. Germline V gene data show CDR1 as SQVTM and CDR2 as ANQGSEA. This CDR3 is built from 14 residues. J was trimmed by 5 bases and V by 3 bases; bases with no gene match: 8.

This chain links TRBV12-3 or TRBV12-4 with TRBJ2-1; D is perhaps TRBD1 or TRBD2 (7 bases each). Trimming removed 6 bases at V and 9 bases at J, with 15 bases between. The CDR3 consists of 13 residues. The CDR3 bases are TGTGCCAGCAGACCCGCAGGGGGGGTTGAGCAGTTCTTC. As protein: CASRPAGGVEQFF.

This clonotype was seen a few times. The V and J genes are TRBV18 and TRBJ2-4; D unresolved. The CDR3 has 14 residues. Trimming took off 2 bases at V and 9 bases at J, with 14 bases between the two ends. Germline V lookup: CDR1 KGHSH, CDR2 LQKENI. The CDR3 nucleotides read TGTGCCAGCTCACCAAGGAGTGGGGAAAGCATTCAGTACTTC. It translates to CASSPRSGESIQYF.

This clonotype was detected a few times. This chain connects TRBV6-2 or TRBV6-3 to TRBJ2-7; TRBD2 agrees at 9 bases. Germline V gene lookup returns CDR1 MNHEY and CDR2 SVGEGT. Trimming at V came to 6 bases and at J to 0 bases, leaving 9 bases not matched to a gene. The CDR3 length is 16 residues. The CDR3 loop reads CASSDAGGRPSYEQYF. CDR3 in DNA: TGTGCCAGCAGCGACGCGGGGGGGCGCCCCTCCTACGAGCAGTACTTC.

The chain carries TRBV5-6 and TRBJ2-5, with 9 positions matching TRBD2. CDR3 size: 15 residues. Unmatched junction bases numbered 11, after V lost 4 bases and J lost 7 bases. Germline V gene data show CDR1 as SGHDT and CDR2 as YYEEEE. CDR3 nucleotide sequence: TGTGCCAGCAGCCCCCCGACTAGCGGTCCGCGGACCCAGTACTTC. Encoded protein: CASSPPTSGPRTQYF.

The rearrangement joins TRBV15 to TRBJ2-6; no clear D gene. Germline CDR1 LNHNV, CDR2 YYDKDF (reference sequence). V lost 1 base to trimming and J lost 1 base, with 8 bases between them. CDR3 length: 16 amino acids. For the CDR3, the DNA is TGTGCCACCAGCAGAGTAGACCTTTCTGGGGCCAACGTCCTGACTTTC. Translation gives CATSRVDLSGANVLTF.

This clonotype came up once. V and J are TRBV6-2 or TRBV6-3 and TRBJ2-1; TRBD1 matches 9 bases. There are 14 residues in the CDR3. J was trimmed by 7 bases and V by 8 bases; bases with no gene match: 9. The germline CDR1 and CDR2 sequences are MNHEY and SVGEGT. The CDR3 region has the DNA TGTGCCAGCTCGGGACAGGGTAGGGAAAATGAGCAGTTCTTC. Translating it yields CASSGQGRENEQFF.

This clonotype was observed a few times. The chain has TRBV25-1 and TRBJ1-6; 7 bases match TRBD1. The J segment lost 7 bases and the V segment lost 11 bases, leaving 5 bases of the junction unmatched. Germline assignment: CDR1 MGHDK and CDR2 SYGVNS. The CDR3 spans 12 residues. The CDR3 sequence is CAGRTGNSPLHF. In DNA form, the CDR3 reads TGTGCCGGGCGGACAGGCAATTCACCCCTCCACTTT.

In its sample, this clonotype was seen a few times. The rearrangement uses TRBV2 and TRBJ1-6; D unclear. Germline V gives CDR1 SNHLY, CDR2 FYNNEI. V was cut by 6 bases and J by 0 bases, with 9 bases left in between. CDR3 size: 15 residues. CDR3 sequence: CASRKQSSYNSPLHF. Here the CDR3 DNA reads TGTGCCAGCAGAAAACAGAGCTCCTATAATTCACCCCTCCACTTT.

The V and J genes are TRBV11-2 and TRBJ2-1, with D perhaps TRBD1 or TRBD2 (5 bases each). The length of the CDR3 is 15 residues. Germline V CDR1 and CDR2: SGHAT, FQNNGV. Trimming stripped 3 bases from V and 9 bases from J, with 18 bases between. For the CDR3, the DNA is TGTGCCAGCAGCTTTCGGGGCCAGCGAACGGGTGAGCAGTTCTTC. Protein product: CASSFRGQRTGEQFF. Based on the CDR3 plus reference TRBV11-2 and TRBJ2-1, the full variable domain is EAGVAQSPRYKIIEKRQSVAFWCNPISGHATLYWYQQILGQGPKLLIQFQNNGVVDDSQLPKDRFSAERLKGVDSTLKIQPAKLEDSAVYLCASSFRGQRTGEQFFGPGTRLTVL.

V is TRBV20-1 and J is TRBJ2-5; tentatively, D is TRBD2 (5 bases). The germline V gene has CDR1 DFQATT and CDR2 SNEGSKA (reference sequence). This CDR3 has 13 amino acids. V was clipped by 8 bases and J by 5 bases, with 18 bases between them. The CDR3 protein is CSPSFYGGETQYF. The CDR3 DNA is TGCAGTCCGTCATTTTACGGCGGGGAGACCCAGTACTTC.

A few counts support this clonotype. For the CDR3, the DNA is TGCGCCAGCAGCTTGGAGGGCACCACCTCGAGCTCCTACGAGCAGTACTTC. Translated: CASSLEGTTSSSYEQYF. The rearrangement uses TRBV5-1 and TRBJ2-7, with D hard to call. Trimming pared 0 bases from V and 0 bases from J, leaving 16 bases between. The CDR3 contains 17 residues. Germline loops: CDR1 SGHRS, CDR2 YFSETQ. Looking up the rest from reference TRBV5-1 and TRBJ2-7 gives the full variable domain: KAGVTQTPRYLIKTRGQQVTLSCSPISGHRSVSWYQQTPGQGLQFLFEYFSETQRNKGNFPGRFSGRQFSNSRSEMNVSTLELGDSALYLCASSLEGTTSSSYEQYFGPGTRLTVT.

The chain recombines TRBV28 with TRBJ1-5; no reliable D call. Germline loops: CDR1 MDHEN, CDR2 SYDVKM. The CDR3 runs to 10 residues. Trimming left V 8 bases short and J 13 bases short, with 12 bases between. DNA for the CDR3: TGTGCCAGCCGGCGAGGTGCTCAGCATTTT. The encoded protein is CASRRGAQHF. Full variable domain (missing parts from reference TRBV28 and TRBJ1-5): DVKVTQSSRYLVKRTGEKVFLECVQDMDHENMFWYRQDPGLGLRLIYFSYDVKMKEKGDIPEGYSVSREKKERFSLILESASTNQTSMYLCASRRGAQHFGDGTRLSIL.

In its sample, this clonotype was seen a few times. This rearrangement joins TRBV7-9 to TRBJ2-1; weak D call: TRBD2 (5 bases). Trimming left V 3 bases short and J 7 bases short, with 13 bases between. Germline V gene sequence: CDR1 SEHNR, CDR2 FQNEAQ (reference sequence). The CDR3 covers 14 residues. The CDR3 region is CASSFTSSGNEQFF. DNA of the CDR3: TGTGCCAGCAGCTTTACTAGTTCGGGGAATGAGCAGTTCTTC.

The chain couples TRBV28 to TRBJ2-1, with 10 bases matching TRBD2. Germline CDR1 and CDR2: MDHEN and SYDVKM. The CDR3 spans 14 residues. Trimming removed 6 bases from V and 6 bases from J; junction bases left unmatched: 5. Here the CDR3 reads CASRASGSPNEQFF. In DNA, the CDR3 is TGTGCCAGCAGGGCTAGCGGGAGCCCCAATGAGCAGTTCTTC.

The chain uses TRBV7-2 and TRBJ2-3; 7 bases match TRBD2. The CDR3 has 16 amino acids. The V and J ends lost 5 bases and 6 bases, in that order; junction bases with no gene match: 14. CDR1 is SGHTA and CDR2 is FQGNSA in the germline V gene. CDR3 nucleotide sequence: TGTGCCAGCAGCCCACTTCTTGACGGGGGGTCCGATACGCAGTATTTT. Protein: CASSPLLDGGSDTQYF.

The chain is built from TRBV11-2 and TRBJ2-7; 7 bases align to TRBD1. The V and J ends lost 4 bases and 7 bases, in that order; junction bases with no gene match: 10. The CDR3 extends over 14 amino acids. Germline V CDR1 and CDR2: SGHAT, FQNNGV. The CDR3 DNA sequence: TGTGCCAGCAGCTCAAGACAGGGTCGGGGTGAGCAGTACTTC. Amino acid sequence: CASSSRQGRGEQYF.

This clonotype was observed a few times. The DNA of the CDR3 is TGCGCCAGCAAACGGACCGGGACCGAATCCTACGAGCAGTACTTC. Its protein is CASKRTGTESYEQYF. The gene calls are TRBV5-1 and TRBJ2-7; TRBD1 or TRBD2 may be the D gene (5 bases each). The CDR3 contains 15 residues. Germline V gene data show CDR1 as SGHRS and CDR2 as YFSETQ. With 6 bases removed from V and 1 base from J, the gap between germline ends came to 17 bases.

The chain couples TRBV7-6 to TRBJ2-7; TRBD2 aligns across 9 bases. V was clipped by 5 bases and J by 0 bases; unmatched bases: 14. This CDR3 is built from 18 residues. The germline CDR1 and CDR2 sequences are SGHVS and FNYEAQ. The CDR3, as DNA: TGTGCCAGCAGCCCGTTAAATTCGGCTAGCGGGGACTCCTACGAGCAGTACTTC. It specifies CASSPLNSASGDSYEQYF.

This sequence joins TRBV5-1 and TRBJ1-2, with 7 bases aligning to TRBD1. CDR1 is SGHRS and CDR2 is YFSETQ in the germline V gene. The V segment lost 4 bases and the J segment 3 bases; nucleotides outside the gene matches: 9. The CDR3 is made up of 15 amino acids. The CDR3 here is CASSPRGQPDYGYTF. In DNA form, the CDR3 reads TGCGCCAGCAGCCCGCGGGGACAGCCCGACTATGGCTACACCTTC.

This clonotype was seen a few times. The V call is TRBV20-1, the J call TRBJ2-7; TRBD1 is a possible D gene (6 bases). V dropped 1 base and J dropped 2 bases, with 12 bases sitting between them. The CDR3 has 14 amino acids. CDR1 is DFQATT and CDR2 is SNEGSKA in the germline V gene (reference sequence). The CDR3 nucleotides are TGCAGTGCTAGAGTAGGGGGAATGGCCTACGAGCAGTACTTC. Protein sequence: CSARVGGMAYEQYF.

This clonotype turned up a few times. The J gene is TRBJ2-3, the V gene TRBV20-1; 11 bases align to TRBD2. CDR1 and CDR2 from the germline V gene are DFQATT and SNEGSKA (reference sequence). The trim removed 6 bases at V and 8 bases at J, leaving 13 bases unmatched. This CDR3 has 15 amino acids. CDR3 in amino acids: CSAKPLAGGPSTQYF. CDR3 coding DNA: TGCAGTGCCAAGCCTCTAGCGGGGGGCCCCAGTACGCAGTATTTT.

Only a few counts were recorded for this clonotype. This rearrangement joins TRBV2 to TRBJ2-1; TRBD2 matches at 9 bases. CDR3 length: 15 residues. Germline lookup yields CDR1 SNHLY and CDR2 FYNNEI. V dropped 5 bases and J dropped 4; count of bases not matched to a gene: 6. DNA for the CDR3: TGTGCCAGCAGTTCGGGACTAGCTGATTACAATGAGCAGTTCTTC. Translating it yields CASSSGLADYNEQFF. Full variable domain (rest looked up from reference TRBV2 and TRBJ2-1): EPEVTQTPSHQVTQMGQEVILRCVPISNHLYFYWYRQILGQKVEFLVSFYNNEISEKSEIFDDQFSVERPDGSNFTLKIRSTKLEDSAMYFCASSSGLADYNEQFFGPGTRLTVL.

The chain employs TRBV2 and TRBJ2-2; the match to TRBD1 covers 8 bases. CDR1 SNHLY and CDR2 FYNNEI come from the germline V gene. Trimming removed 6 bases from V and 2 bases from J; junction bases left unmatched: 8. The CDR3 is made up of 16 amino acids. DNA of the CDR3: TGTGCCAGCAGACCCTTGACAGGGGTCAACACCGGGGAGCTGTTTTTT. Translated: CASRPLTGVNTGELFF.